This T cell receptor (beta chain) is drawn from a study of CD8+ T cells in alopecia areata. Findings of the study overall: Lesional scalp, notably in alopecia totalis/universalis, had clonality above that of normal scalp. TCR sharing across patients was less clear than in mice, possibly HLA-related. Normal-skin resident alphabeta T cells also appear among scalp sample sequences.

Germline CDR1 and CDR2: SQVTM and ANQGSEA. V was shortened by 6 bases and J by 8 bases, with 22 bases between the two germline ends. The CDR3 totals 14 residues. Investigators sorted PBMCs to obtain both CD4+ and CD8+ T cells. Extraction of RNA preceded its reverse transcription into cDNA, which served as the sequencing template. Clones were read by immunoSEQ multiplex PCR, and TCRdb kept only the in-frame ones, dropping some. The sample consists of about 120,000 clones, roughly 68% of them appearing once. Of note for this clone: Antigen: not known.

The chain is built from TRBV29-1 and TRBJ1-2; D is uncertain. This receptor was obtained from a human donor in good health. The sequenced sample consisted of CD4+ T cells sorted from blood. The CDR3 DNA reads as TGCAGCGTCGGCTCCGCCGAACCACGCCTCGGCTACACCTTC. This translates into CSVGSAEPRLGYTF.